A single sample gave rise to the 2 T cell receptor beta chains below, sequenced in a study of blood T cell repertoires in COVID-19. Profiled with immunoSEQ multiplex PCR; TCRdb holds only in-frame clones, not every one. Of about 300,000 clones listed, about nine tenths are singletons. Sequences were obtained from PBMCs or T cells enriched from blood (not recorded which). The receptor set was obtained from a man aged 25-45 years who had recovered from COVID-19.

V gene TRBV28 combines with J gene TRBJ1-3; 11 bases align to TRBD1. The CDR3 spans 17 residues. Germline lookup yields CDR1 MDHEN and CDR2 SYDVKM. Trimming took 3 bases from V and 3 from J; bases not matched to a gene: 7. The CDR3 loop is CASSLLPGQGDGNTIYF. The CDR3, as DNA: TGTGCCAGCAGTTTGCTCCCGGGACAGGGGGATGGAAACACCATATATTTT.

The CDR3 reads CASRARTGMNYGYTF. CDR3 sequence (DNA): TGTGCCAGCAGGGCCCGGACAGGGATGAACTATGGCTACACCTTC. This chain uses TRBV2 with TRBJ1-2; TRBD1 matches 8 bases. The germline gives CDR1 SNHLY, CDR2 FYNNEI. J lost 2 bases, V lost 6 bases, and 8 bases had no gene match. This CDR3 spans 15 amino acids.